Shown below are 2 T cell receptor beta chains from a single sample sequenced in a study of PD-1 blockade in classical Hodgkin lymphoma. This table comes from immunoSEQ multiplex PCR, and its TCRdb copy is limited to in-frame clones, with some not included. Among over 70,000 clones, roughly nine tenths were seen once, and the ten largest hold around 20%. Every patient had relapsed following autologous stem cell transplantation, and cohorts differed in brentuximab vedotin exposure. This specimen was peripheral blood mononuclear cells (PBMCs), taken at baseline. The receptors stem from a human donor with classical Hodgkin lymphoma.

The CDR3 is CASRTGTNEKLFF. The CDR3 region has the DNA TGTGCCAGCAGGACAGGAACTAATGAAAAACTGTTTTTT. The gene calls are TRBV6-6 and TRBJ1-4, with TRBD1 as a possible D gene (6 bases). Germline values: CDR1 MNHNY, CDR2 SVGAGI (reference sequence). The CDR3 length is 13 residues. V lost 6 bases, J lost 1 base, and 6 bases lay in between.

In nucleotides, the CDR3 is TGTGCCAGCAGGGTGAGTCAAACTGAAGCTTTCTTT. It codes for CASRVSQTEAFF. The chain couples TRBV2 to TRBJ1-1; D ambiguous. The length of the CDR3 is 12 residues. Trimming shortened V by 6 bases and J by 5 bases, and 10 bases separated the two germline ends. Germline-derived CDR1 and CDR2 are SNHLY and FYNNEI.